The 5 T cell receptor beta chains in this list originate from one sample, sequenced in a study of blood T cell repertoires in COVID-19. Only in-frame clones appear in the TCRdb table, and some are missing; sequencing was by immunoSEQ multiplex PCR. The repertoire consists of tens of thousands of clones, with approximately 80% occurring once and the leading ten covering about 39%. Sequencing was done on a sample of peripheral blood. The source is a man between 65 and 85 years old with active or convalescent COVID-19.

The CDR3 DNA reads as TGTGCCAGCTCACCTCGGGATGGCTACACCTTC. Translated: CASSPRDGYTF. The chain uses TRBV18 and TRBJ1-2; D uncertain. Germline CDR1 KGHSH, CDR2 LQKENI. This CDR3 is built from 11 residues. Trimming removed 3 bases from V and 6 bases from J, with 5 bases in between.

CDR3 nucleotides: TGCAGCGTTCCGACTACCAGTTTAACCGAGCAGTACTTC. This encodes CSVPTTSLTEQYF. V is TRBV29-1 and J is TRBJ2-7, with a possible D match to TRBD2 (5 bases). The CDR3 runs to 13 residues. With 5 bases removed from V and 6 bases from J, the gap between germline ends came to 17 bases. The germline CDR1 and CDR2 sequences are SQVTM and ANQGSEA.

V is TRBV5-1 and J is TRBJ2-2, with TRBD1 matching 10 bases. The CDR3 is made up of 17 amino acids. Germline V lookup: CDR1 SGHRS, CDR2 YFSETQ. The V and J ends lost 3 bases and 1 base, in that order; junction bases with no gene match: 6. The CDR3 DNA follows: TGCGCCAGCAGCTGGACCGGGACAGGGGTGAACACCGGGGAGCTGTTTTTT. Residues: CASSWTGTGVNTGELFF.

The chain has TRBV28 and TRBJ1-5; D might be TRBD1 (6 bases). The CDR3 contains 20 residues. Germline CDR1 is MDHEN and CDR2 is SYDVKM. Deletions cut 2 bases from V and 3 bases from J, with 26 bases between. In DNA form, the CDR3 reads TGTGCCAGCAGTTTAGGACGGGGGGCCGGTGGTGGGTACGACAATCAGCCCCAGCATTTT. Translated, it gives CASSLGRGAGGGYDNQPQHF.

This chain connects TRBV28 to TRBJ1-2; D remains unclear. The V gene lost 4 bases and the J gene lost 3 bases, with 6 bases spanning the gap. The CDR3 covers 12 residues. Germline CDR1 is MDHEN and CDR2 is SYDVKM. Here the CDR3 reads CASSSLDYGYTF. CDR3 bases: TGTGCCAGCAGTTCCCTCGACTATGGCTACACCTTC.